A single sample is the source of the 3 T cell receptor beta chains below, sequenced in a study of blood T cell repertoires in COVID-19. This table comes from immunoSEQ multiplex PCR, and its TCRdb copy is limited to in-frame clones, with some not included. The data contain approximately 270,000 clones, about 86% of them singletons. The material sequenced was peripheral blood. The receptors come from a person aged 65 to 85 with COVID-19, enrolled during active disease.

This chain links TRBV7-2 with TRBJ1-1; D possibly corresponds to TRBD1 (6 bases). V lost 3 bases, J lost 4 bases, and 18 bases lay in between. The germline CDR1 and CDR2 sequences are SGHTA and FQGNSA. The length of the CDR3 is 16 residues. CDR3 residues: CASSFGQGNWGTEAFF. In nucleotides, the CDR3 is TGTGCCAGCAGCTTTGGCCAGGGGAATTGGGGCACTGAAGCTTTCTTT. The entire variable domain, with the rest obtained from reference TRBV7-2 and TRBJ1-1, is as follows: GAGVSQSPSNKVTEKGKDVELRCDPISGHTALYWYRQSLGQGLEFLIYFQGNSAPDKSGLPSDRFSAERTGGSVSTLTIQRTQQEDSAVYLCASSFGQGNWGTEAFFGQGTRLTVV.

The chain joins TRBV3-1 (or the pseudogene TRBV3-2) to TRBJ1-5; tentatively, D is TRBD1 (5 bases). Germline V lookup: CDR1 LGHDT, CDR2 YNNKEL (reference sequence). V was cut by 4 bases and J by 2 bases, with 6 bases left in between. The CDR3 extends over 13 amino acids. CDR3 in DNA: TGTGCCAGCAGCCGACAGCGCAATCAGCCCCAGCATTTT. This codes for CASSRQRNQPQHF.

The V and J genes are TRBV4-3 and TRBJ2-5; TRBD1 matches 8 bases. V lost 1 base to trimming and J lost 0 bases; unmatched junction nucleotides: 4. CDR3 size: 16 residues. CDR1 is LGHNA, CDR2 YSLEER, per germline. Here the CDR3 DNA reads TGCGCCAGCAGCCAAGGTGACAGGGGCTACCAAGAGACCCAGTACTTC. This sequence encodes CASSQGDRGYQETQYF.